The rows below give T cell receptor beta chains drawn from one sample of a study of neoadjuvant nivolumab and ipilimumab in lung cancer. Only in-frame clones appear in the TCRdb table, and some are missing; sequencing was by immunoSEQ multiplex PCR. The table lists about 18,000 clones, roughly 80% of them singletons. Source: tumor tissue, taken after neoadjuvant nivolumab, alone or with ipilimumab, at or shortly before surgery. These receptors were collected from an adult with non-small cell lung cancer. The CDR3 runs from the conserved cysteine through the conserved F or W. A D gene is named only where the DNA matches it firmly.

CDR3aa,CDR3nt,v_gene,d_gene,j_gene
CASSRREGAKNIQYF,TGCGCCAGCAGTCGGAGGGAAGGGGCCAAAAACATTCAGTACTTC,TRBV5-1,-,TRBJ2-4
CAWRWGGMGNYGYTF,TGTGCCTGGAGATGGGGGGGAATGGGGAACTATGGCTACACCTTC,TRBV30,-,TRBJ1-2
CASSQTQGRLDEQYF,TGTGCCAGCAGCCAAACACAGGGTAGGCTCGACGAGCAGTACTTC,TRBV4-2,-,TRBJ2-7
CASSRDRVSEAFF,TGTGCCAGCAGTCGGGACAGGGTAAGTGAAGCTTTCTTT,TRBV28,TRBD1,TRBJ1-1
CATRLGGQIKETQYF,TGCGCCACCAGACTCGGTGGTCAGATCAAAGAGACCCAGTACTTC,TRBV5-1,-,TRBJ2-5
CASSLDGNEKLFF,TGTGCCAGCAGCTTGGACGGGAATGAAAAACTGTTTTTT,TRBV5-5,-,TRBJ1-4
CASSFGGLAYNEQFF,TGTGCCAGCAGTTTCGGCGGGCTGGCGTACAATGAGCAGTTCTTC,TRBV28,-,TRBJ2-1
CASSLGRETQYF,TGTGCCAGCAGCTTGGGGAGGGAGACCCAGTACTTC,TRBV5-6,-,TRBJ2-5
CASSLEGNTGELFF,TGCGCCAGCAGCTTGGAGGGCAACACCGGGGAGCTGTTTTTT,TRBV5-1,-,TRBJ2-2
CASSFAPQGASSYEQYF,TGTGCCAGCAGCTTTGCCCCACAGGGGGCAAGCTCCTACGAGCAGTACTTC,TRBV11-2,TRBD1,TRBJ2-7
CASSRLTSGANVLTF,TGTGCCAGCAGTCGACTCACCTCTGGGGCCAACGTCCTGACTTTC,TRBV27,-,TRBJ2-6
CATAGANTDTQYF,TGTGCCACAGCGGGGGCGAACACAGATACGCAGTATTTT,TRBV6-5,TRBD2,TRBJ2-3
CASSPHLGDEQYF,TGTGCCAGCTCACCTCATCTAGGCGACGAGCAGTACTTC,TRBV18,-,TRBJ2-7
CASNGKGASYNSPLHF,TGTGCCAGCAATGGAAAGGGGGCGAGTTATAATTCACCCCTCCACTTT,TRBV2,TRBD1,TRBJ1-6
CASSYGSGSIYEQYF,TGTGCCAGCAGTTACGGGTCAGGGAGTATCTACGAGCAGTACTTC,TRBV6-5,-,TRBJ2-7
CSVVGFNGAFF,TGCAGTGTCGTAGGATTCAATGGGGCTTTCTTT,TRBV20-1,-,TRBJ1-1
CASSDGPSVTGHNEQFF,TGTGCCAGCAGCGATGGGCCGAGTGTTACCGGGCACAATGAGCAGTTCTTC,TRBV5-4,-,TRBJ2-1
CASSPGSNSPLHF,TGTGCCAGCTCACCAGGGTCGAATTCACCCCTCCACTTT,TRBV18,-,TRBJ1-6